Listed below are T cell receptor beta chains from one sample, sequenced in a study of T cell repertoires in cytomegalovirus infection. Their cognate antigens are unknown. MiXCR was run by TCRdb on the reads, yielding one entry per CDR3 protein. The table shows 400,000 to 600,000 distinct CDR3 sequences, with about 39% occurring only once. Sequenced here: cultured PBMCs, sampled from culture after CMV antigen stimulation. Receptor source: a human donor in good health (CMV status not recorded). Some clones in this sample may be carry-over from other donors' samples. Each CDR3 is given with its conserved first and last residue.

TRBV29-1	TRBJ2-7	CSVEGSSYEQYF
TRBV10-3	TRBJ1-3	CAITNGGAGNTIYF
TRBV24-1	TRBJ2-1	CATSDQPGLAGGQGEQFF
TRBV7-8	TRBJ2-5	CASSWGDGSGTQYF
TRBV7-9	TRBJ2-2	CASSPTTANTGELFF
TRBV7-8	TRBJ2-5	CASSRPGTPQETQYF
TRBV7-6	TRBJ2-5	CASSLLFETQYF
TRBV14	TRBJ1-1	CASSQVVGNTEAFF
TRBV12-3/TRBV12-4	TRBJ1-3	CASSLVAGLSGNTIYF
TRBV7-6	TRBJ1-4	CASSLGRAWGEKLFF
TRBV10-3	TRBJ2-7	CAISDHTAGTPSSYEQYF
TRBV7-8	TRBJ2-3	CASSLASVLPGYF
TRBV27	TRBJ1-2	CASSLLGPPSSGYTF
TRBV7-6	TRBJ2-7	CASSLTPGLSSAYEQYF
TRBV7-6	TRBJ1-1	CASSLTSSYTEAFF
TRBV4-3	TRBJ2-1	CASSPFGTGDFNEQFF
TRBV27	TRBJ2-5	CASSLWSSGLVETQYF
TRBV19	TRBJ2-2	CASSVTGGDTGELFF
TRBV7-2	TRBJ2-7	CASSLSPFEEEQYF
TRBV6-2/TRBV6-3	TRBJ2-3	CASSYSLPRTDTQYF
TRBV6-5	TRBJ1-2	CASSPHADYGYTF
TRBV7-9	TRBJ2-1	CASSAREKQFF
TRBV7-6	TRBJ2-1	CASSPGLAGVGNEQFF
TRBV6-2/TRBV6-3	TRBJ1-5	CASTGGFGQPQHF
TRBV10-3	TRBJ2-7	CAISLVAGPVENYEQYF
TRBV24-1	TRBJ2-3	CATSDATGGLAGEGTDTQYF
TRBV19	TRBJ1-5	CASSINRINSNQPQHF
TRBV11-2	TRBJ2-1	CASSVTGVGNEQFF
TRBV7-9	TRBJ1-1	CASSFKNYRGLGRSVNTEAFF
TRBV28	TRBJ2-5	CASSSGTGAYQETQYF
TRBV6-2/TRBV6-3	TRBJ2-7	CASRQPGLAGLEQYF
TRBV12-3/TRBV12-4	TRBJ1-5	CASSPDSAPQPQHF
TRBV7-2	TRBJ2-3	CASSSRTSGSLDTQYF
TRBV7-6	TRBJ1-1	CASSLELGAEAFF
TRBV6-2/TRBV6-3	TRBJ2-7	CASSYGDGRARIEQYF
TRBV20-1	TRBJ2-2	CSAEGSSGRAGELFF
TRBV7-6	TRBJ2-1	CASSLDSNSYNEQFF
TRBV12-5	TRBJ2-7	CASGLANYYEQYF
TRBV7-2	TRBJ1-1	CASRTAGVMHTEAFF
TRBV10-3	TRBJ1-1	CAISGDSPNTEAFF
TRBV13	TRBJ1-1	CASSPLVPGQGRGNTEAFF
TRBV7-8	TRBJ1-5	CASSGRGQGNQPQHF
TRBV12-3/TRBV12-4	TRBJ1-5	CASSLVGGGNQPQHF
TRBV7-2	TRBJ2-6	CASSFGTGFISGANVLTF
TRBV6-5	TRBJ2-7	CASSYTGPLNAYEQYF
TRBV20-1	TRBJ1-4	CSARSRRGLQRANEKLFF
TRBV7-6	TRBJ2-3	CASSLASGLAGGPLTQYF
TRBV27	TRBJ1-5	CASSQTGSRWPQHF
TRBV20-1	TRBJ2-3	CSARETAGPRGTDTQYF
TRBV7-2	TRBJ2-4	CASSLGDLAKNIQYF